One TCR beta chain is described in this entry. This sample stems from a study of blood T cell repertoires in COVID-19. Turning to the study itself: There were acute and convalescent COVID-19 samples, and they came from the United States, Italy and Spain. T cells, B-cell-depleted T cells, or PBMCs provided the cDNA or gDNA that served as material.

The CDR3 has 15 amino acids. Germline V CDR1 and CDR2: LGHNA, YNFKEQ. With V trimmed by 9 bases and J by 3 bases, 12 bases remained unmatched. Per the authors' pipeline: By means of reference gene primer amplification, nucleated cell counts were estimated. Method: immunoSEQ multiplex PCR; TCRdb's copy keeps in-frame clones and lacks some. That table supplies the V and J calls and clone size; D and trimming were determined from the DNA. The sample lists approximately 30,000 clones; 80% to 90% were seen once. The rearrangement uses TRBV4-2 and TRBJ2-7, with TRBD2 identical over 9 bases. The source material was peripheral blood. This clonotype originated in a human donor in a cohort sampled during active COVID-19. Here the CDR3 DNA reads TGTGCCAGTCGAGCGGGGGGTAACATCTACTACGAGCAGTACTTC. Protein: CASRAGGNIYYEQYF.